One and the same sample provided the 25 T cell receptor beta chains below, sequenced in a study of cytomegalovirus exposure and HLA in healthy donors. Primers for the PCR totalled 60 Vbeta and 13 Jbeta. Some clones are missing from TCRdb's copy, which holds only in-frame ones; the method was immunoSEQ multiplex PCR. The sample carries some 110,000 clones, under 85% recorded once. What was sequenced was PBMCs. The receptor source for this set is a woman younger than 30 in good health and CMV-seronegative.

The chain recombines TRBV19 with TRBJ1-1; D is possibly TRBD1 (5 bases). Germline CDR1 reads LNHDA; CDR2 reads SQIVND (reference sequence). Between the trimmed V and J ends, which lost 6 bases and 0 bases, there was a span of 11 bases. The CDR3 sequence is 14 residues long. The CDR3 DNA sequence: TGTGCCAGTAGAACGGAGGGGCTGAACACTGAAGCTTTCTTT. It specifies CASRTEGLNTEAFF. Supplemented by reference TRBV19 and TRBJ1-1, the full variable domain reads DGGITQSPKYLFRKEGQNVTLSCEQNLNHDAMYWYRQDPGQGLRLIYYSQIVNDFQKGDIAEGYSVSREKKESFPLTVTSAQKNPTAFYLCASRTEGLNTEAFFGQGTRLTVV.

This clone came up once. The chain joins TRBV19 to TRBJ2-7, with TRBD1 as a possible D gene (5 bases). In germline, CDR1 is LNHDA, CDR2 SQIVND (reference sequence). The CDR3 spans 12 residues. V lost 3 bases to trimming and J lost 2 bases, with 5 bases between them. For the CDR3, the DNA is TGTGCCAGTAGTATGGGGCCCTACGAGCAGTACTTC. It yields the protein CASSMGPYEQYF.

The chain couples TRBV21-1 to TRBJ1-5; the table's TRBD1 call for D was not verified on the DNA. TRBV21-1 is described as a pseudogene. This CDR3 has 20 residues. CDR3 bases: TGTGCCAGCAGCCACAGCTCCAGACAGGGGAGGGCATATAGCAATCAGCCCCAGCATTTT. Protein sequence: CASSHSSRQGRAYSNQPQHF.

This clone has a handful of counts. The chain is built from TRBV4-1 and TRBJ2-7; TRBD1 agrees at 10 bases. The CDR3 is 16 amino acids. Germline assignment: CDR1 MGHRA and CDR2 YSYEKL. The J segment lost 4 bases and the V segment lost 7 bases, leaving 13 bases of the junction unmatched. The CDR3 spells CASTAREGTGAYEQYF. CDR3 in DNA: TGCGCCAGCACCGCAAGGGAGGGGACAGGGGCGTACGAGCAGTACTTC.

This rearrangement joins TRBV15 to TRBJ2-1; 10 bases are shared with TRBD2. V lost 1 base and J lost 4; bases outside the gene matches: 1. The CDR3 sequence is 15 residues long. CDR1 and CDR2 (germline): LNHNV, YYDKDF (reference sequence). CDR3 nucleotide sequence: TGTGCCACCAGCAGAGTAGCGGGGGGTTACAATGAGCAGTTCTTC. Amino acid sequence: CATSRVAGGYNEQFF.

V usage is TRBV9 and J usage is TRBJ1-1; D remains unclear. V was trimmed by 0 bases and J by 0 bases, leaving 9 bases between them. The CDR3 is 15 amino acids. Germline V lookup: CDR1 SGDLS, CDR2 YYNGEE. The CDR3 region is CASSVGARLNTEAFF. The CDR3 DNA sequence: TGTGCCAGCAGCGTAGGGGCCAGGCTGAACACTGAAGCTTTCTTT.

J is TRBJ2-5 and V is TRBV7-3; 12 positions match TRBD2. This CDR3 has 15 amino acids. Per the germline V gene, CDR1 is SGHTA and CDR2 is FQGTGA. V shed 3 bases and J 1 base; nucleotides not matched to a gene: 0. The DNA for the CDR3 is TGTGCCAGCAGCTTGACTAGCGGGGGCCAAGAGACCCAGTACTTC. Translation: CASSLTSGGQETQYF.

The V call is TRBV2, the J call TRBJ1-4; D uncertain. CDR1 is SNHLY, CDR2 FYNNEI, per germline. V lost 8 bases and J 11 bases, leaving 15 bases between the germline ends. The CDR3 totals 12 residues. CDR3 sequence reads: CASVRRYGKLFF. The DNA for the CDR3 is TGTGCCAGCGTCCGGAGATATGGGAAACTGTTTTTT.

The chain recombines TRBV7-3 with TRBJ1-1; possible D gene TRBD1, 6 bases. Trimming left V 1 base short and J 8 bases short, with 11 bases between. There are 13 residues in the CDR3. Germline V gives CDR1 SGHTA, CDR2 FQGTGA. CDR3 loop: CASSLNTGTEAFF. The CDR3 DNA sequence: TGTGCCAGCAGCTTAAATACCGGGACAGAAGCTTTCTTT.

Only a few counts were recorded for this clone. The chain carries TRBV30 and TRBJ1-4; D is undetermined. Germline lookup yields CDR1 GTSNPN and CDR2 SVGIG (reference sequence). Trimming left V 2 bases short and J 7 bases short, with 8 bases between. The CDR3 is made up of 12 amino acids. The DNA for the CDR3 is TGTGCCTGGAGTTTACATGGTGAAAAACTGTTTTTT. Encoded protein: CAWSLHGEKLFF.

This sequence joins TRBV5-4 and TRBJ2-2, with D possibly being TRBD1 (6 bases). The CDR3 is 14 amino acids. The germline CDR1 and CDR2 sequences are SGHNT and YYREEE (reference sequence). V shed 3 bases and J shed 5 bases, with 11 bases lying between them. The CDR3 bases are TGTGCCAGCAGCTCGTATACAGGGACCGGGGAGCTGTTTTTT. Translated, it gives CASSSYTGTGELFF. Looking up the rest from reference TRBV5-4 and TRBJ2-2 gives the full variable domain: ETGVTQSPTHLIKTRGQQVTLRCSSQSGHNTVSWYQQALGQGPQFIFQYYREEENGRGNFPPRFSGLQFPNYSSELNVNALELDDSALYLCASSSYTGTGELFFGEGSRLTVL.

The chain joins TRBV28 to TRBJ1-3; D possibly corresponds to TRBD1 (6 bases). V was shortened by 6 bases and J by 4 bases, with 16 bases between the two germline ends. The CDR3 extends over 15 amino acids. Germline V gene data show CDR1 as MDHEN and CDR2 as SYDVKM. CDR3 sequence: CASSTFDGTGNTIYF. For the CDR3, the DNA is TGTGCCAGCAGCACCTTTGATGGGACAGGAAACACCATATATTTT. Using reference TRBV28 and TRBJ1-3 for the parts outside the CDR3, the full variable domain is DVKVTQSSRYLVKRTGEKVFLECVQDMDHENMFWYRQDPGLGLRLIYFSYDVKMKEKGDIPEGYSVSREKKERFSLILESASTNQTSMYLCASSTFDGTGNTIYFGEGSWLTVV.

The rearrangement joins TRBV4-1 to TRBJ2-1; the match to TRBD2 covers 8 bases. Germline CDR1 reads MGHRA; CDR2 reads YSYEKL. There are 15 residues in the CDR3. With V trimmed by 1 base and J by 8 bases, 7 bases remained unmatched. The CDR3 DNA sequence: TGCGCCAGCAGCCAAGGGGGACTAGACGGAGATGAGCAGTTCTTC. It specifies CASSQGGLDGDEQFF.

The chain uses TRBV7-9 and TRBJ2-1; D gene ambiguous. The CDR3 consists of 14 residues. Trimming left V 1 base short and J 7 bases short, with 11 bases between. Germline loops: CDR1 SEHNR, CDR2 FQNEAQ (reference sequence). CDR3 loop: CASSLDPGLNEQFF. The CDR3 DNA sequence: TGTGCCAGCAGCTTAGATCCGGGTTTAAATGAGCAGTTCTTC.

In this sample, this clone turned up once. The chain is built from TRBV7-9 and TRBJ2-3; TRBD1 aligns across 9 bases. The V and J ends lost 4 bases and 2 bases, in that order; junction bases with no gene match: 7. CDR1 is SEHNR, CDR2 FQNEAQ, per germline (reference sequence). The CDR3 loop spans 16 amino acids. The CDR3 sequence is CASSSGQGQVTDTQYF. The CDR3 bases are TGTGCCAGCAGCTCTGGACAGGGGCAGGTCACAGATACGCAGTATTTT.

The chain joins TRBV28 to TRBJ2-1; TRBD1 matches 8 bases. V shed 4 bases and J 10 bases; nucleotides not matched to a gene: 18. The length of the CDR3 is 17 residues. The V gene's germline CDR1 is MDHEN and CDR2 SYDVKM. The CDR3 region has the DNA TGTGCCAGCAGTTCGGACAGGGATCCCCCAATTTGGAACGAGCAGTTCTTC. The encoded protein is CASSSDRDPPIWNEQFF. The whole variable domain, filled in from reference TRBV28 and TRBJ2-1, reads DVKVTQSSRYLVKRTGEKVFLECVQDMDHENMFWYRQDPGLGLRLIYFSYDVKMKEKGDIPEGYSVSREKKERFSLILESASTNQTSMYLCASSSDRDPPIWNEQFFGPGTRLTVL.

The CDR3, as DNA: TGCGCCAGCAGCGCAACAGGGTTTCGTGGCTACACCTTC. It is translated as CASSATGFRGYTF. This rearrangement joins TRBV10-2 to TRBJ1-2, with D possibly being TRBD1 (6 bases). V lost 6 bases and J 7 bases, leaving 15 bases between the germline ends. Germline V gives CDR1 WSHSY, CDR2 SAAADI. The CDR3 contains 13 residues.

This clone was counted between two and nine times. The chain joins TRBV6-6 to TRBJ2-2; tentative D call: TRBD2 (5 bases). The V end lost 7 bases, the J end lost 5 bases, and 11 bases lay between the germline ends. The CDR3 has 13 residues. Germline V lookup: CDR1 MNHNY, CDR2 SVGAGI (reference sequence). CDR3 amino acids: CASTDRGTGELFF. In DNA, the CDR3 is TGTGCCAGCACTGACCGAGGGACCGGGGAGCTGTTTTTT.

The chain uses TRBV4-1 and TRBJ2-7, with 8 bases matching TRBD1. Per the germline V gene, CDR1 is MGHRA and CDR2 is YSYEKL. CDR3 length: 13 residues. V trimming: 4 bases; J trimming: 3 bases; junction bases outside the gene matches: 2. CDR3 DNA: TGCGCCAGCAGCCGGGACAGGTACTACGAGCAGTACTTC. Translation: CASSRDRYYEQYF.

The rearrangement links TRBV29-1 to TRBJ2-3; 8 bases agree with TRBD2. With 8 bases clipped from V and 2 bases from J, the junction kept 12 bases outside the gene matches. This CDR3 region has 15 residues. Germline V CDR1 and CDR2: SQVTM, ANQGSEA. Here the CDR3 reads CSTVVRGGLTDTQYF. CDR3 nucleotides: TGCAGCACGGTTGTCCGGGGGGGCCTCACAGATACGCAGTATTTT.

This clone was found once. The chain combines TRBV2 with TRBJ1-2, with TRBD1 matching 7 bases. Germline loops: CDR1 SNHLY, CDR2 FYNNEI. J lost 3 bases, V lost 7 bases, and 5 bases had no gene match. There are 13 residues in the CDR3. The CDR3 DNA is TGTGCCAGCACCTGGGGGACAGACTATGGCTACACCTTC. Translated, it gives CASTWGTDYGYTF.

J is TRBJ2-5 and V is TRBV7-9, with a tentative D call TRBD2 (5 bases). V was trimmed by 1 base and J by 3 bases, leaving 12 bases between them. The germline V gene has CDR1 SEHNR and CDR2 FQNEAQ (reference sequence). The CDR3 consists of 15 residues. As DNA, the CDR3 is TGTGCCAGCAGCTTAGGCTACGGGGTGGAAGAGACCCAGTACTTC. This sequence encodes CASSLGYGVEETQYF.

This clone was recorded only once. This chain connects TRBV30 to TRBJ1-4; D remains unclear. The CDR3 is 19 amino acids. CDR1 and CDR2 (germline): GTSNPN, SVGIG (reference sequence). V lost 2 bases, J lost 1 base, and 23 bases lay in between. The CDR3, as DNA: TGTGCCTGGAGTCCGAAATTTGGCCTGGGTGCAGGAACTAATGAAAAACTGTTTTTT. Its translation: CAWSPKFGLGAGTNEKLFF.

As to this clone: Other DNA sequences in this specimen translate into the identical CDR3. CDR3 in DNA: TGCGCCAGCAGCTCGGGACAGCCGAACACTGAAGCTTTCTTT. Protein product: CASSSGQPNTEAFF. V gene TRBV5-1 combines with J gene TRBJ1-1; 7 nucleotides align to TRBD1. The CDR3 has 14 amino acids. Germline trimming cut 3 bases from V and 1 base from J; bases unmatched to any gene: 3. CDR1 is SGHRS and CDR2 is YFSETQ in the germline V gene.

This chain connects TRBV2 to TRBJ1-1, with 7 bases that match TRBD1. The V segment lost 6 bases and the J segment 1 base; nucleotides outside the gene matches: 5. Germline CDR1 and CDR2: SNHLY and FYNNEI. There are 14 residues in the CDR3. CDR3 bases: TGTGCCAGCAGACTGGACAGGAAGAACACTGAAGCTTTCTTT. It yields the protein CASRLDRKNTEAFF.